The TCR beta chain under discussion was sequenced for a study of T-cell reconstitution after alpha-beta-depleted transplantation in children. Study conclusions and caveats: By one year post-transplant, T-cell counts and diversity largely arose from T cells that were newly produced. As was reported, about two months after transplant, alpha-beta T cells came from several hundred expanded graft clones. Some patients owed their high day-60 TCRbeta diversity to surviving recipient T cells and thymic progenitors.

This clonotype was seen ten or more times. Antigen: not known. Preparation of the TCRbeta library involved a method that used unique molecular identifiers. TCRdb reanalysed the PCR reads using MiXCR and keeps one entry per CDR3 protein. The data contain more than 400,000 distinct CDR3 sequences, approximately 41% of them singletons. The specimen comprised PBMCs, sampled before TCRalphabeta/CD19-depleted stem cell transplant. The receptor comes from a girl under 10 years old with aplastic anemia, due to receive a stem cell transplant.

DNA of the CDR3: TGTGCCAGCAGTGCGGGGGTATTAAACATTCAGTACTTC. Translating it yields CASSAGVLNIQYF. The chain joins TRBV2 to TRBJ2-4; tentative D call: TRBD2 (6 bases). CDR3 length: 13 amino acids. Germline V gene lookup returns CDR1 SNHLY and CDR2 FYNNEI. V lost 4 bases and J 6 bases, leaving 10 bases between the germline ends.